Below are 13 T cell receptor beta chains sequenced from a single sample in a study of graft-versus-host responses after intestinal transplantation. The table came from immunoSEQ multiplex PCR; TCRdb's copy has only in-frame clones and leaves some out. The repertoire holds about 43,000 clones, with about 94% as singletons. The source was PBMCs, collected about 350 days after intestinal transplant. The source is a human patient who received an intestinal transplant, so some T cells may come from the graft donor.

J is TRBJ1-4 and V is TRBV6-1; TRBD1 matches at 7 bases. Germline CDR1 reads MNHNS; CDR2 reads SASEGT. V shed 6 bases, J shed 5 bases, and the junction held 9 bases outside the gene matches. The CDR3 runs 15 residues. This CDR3 is CASRPGTALNEKLFF. The CDR3 region has the DNA TGTGCCAGCAGGCCCGGGACAGCCCTAAATGAAAAACTGTTTTTT.

The rearrangement uses TRBV5-1 and TRBJ1-4; the D gene is possibly TRBD1 (5 bases). The germline V and J ends were trimmed by 0 bases and 4 bases, with 7 bases remaining between them. Germline CDR1 reads SGHRS; CDR2 reads YFSETQ. This CDR3 comprises 14 residues. The CDR3 loop reads CASSLGDSNEKLFF. CDR3 nucleotide sequence: TGCGCCAGCAGCTTGGGTGACAGTAATGAAAAACTGTTTTTT.

The chain carries TRBV18 and TRBJ2-1, with TRBD2 as a possible D gene (6 bases). The CDR3 extends over 15 amino acids. The germline V and J ends were trimmed by 2 bases and 8 bases, with 16 bases remaining between them. Germline-derived CDR1 and CDR2 are KGHSH and LQKENI. The CDR3 coding sequence is TGTGCCAGCTCACCATCTAAACTAGGCGGGGATGAGCAGTTCTTC. Translated: CASSPSKLGGDEQFF.

The CDR3 is CASSLGSNQPQHF. The DNA of the CDR3 is TGTGCCAGCAGCCTGGGGAGCAATCAGCCCCAGCATTTT. The chain is built from TRBV5-4 and TRBJ1-5; D is unresolved. Trimming cost V 4 bases and J 1 base, with 6 bases left between them. CDR1 SGHNT and CDR2 YYREEE come from the germline V gene (reference sequence). The CDR3 sequence is 13 residues long. Full variable domain (rest looked up from reference TRBV5-4 and TRBJ1-5): ETGVTQSPTHLIKTRGQQVTLRCSSQSGHNTVSWYQQALGQGPQFIFQYYREEENGRGNFPPRFSGLQFPNYSSELNVNALELDDSALYLCASSLGSNQPQHFGDGTRLSIL.

The chain uses TRBV13 and TRBJ1-3; TRBD1 matches at 8 bases. V trimming: 7 bases; J trimming: 4 bases; junction bases outside the gene matches: 6. From germline, CDR1 is PRHDT and CDR2 FYEKMQ (reference sequence). The CDR3 contains 14 residues. CDR3 bases: TGTGCCAGCACCATACAGGGGGAGGGAAACACCATATATTTT. This gives the protein CASTIQGEGNTIYF.

This chain joins TRBV2 and TRBJ2-5, with D tentatively TRBD1 (5 bases). The CDR3 runs to 12 residues. Between the trimmed V and J ends, which lost 7 bases and 4 bases, there was a span of 10 bases. Per germline, CDR1 SNHLY and CDR2 FYNNEI. The CDR3: CASKGRGETQYF. CDR3 DNA sequence: TGTGCCAGCAAGGGAAGGGGAGAGACCCAGTACTTC. The variable domain in full, completed from reference TRBV2 and TRBJ2-5, reads EPEVTQTPSHQVTQMGQEVILRCVPISNHLYFYWYRQILGQKVEFLVSFYNNEISEKSEIFDDQFSVERPDGSNFTLKIRSTKLEDSAMYFCASKGRGETQYFGPGTRLLVL.

J is TRBJ2-7 and V is TRBV7-9; D not certain. The CDR3 has 13 amino acids. V was trimmed by 2 bases and J by 2 bases, leaving 7 bases between them. Germline values: CDR1 SEHNR, CDR2 FQNEAQ (reference sequence). CDR3 protein: CASSLTATYEQYF. In DNA, the CDR3 is TGTGCCAGCAGCTTAACCGCTACCTACGAGCAGTACTTC.

The gene calls are TRBV5-4 and TRBJ2-7; 7 bases line up with TRBD1. The CDR3 covers 16 residues. The germline gives CDR1 SGHNT, CDR2 YYREEE (reference sequence). The trim removed 3 bases at V and 0 bases at J, leaving 9 bases unmatched. CDR3 residues: CASSSETGAISYEQYF. CDR3 sequence (DNA): TGTGCCAGCAGCTCAGAAACAGGGGCTATCTCCTACGAGCAGTACTTC.

The chain employs TRBV6-6 and TRBJ2-7; the D gene is possibly TRBD2 (5 bases). The V gene lost 5 bases and the J gene lost 4 bases, with 15 bases spanning the gap. Per germline, CDR1 MNHNY and CDR2 SVGAGI (reference sequence). This CDR3 spans 14 amino acids. CDR3 protein: CASSPLGRVYEQYF. The CDR3 nucleotides read TGTGCCAGCAGTCCCCTCGGGCGGGTTTACGAGCAGTACTTC.

The CDR3 DNA reads as TGTGCCAGCAGTCGCTCGGACAGGGCCCATTACGAGCAGTACTTC. Protein sequence: CASSRSDRAHYEQYF. This sequence joins TRBV6-5 and TRBJ2-7; 8 nucleotides match TRBD1. V lost 5 bases to trimming and J lost 4 bases; unmatched junction nucleotides: 10. The CDR3 loop spans 15 amino acids. Germline V gives CDR1 MNHEY, CDR2 SVGAGI.

The chain recombines TRBV10-1 with TRBJ2-1; D is possibly TRBD1 (6 bases). Germline V gene data show CDR1 as WNHNN and CDR2 as SYGVQD (reference sequence). With 9 bases removed from V and 3 bases from J, the gap between germline ends came to 15 bases. The CDR3 runs to 14 residues. The CDR3, as DNA: TGCGCCAGATTCACAGGGCTACTCTACAATGAGCAGTTCTTC. It is translated as CARFTGLLYNEQFF.

The chain is built from TRBV25-1 and TRBJ1-3; no clear D. The CDR3 runs 15 residues. CDR1 MGHDK and CDR2 SYGVNS come from the germline V gene. With 0 bases removed from V and 2 bases from J, the gap between germline ends came to 8 bases. Here the CDR3 DNA reads TGTGCCAGCAGTGAATATAAGGGAGCTGGAAACACCATATATTTT. This sequence encodes CASSEYKGAGNTIYF.

This chain connects TRBV10-2 to TRBJ2-1, with D possibly called TRBD1 or TRBD2 (5 bases each). CDR1 is WSHSY, CDR2 SAAADI, per germline. The CDR3 loop spans 13 amino acids. Deletions cut 7 bases from V and 8 bases from J, with 15 bases between. The CDR3 is CASTLGTDYEQFF. The CDR3, as DNA: TGCGCCAGCACCTTAGGGACCGACTATGAGCAGTTCTTC.